The 21 T cell receptor beta chains given below trace back to one sample, sequenced in a study of cytomegalovirus exposure and HLA in healthy donors. 13 Jbeta primers and 60 Vbeta primers were used for the PCR. Sequenced by immunoSEQ multiplex PCR; TCRdb stores in-frame clones only, minus some. There are under 200,000 clones in the sample; 85% occur only once, and just over 2.5% lies in the top ten. Sequences were obtained from PBMCs. These receptors came from a young man in good health and CMV-seropositive.

The chain has TRBV21-1 and TRBJ2-7; whether TRBD2, the table's D call, matches the DNA was not checked. TRBV21-1 is listed as a pseudogene. This CDR3 has 14 residues. Here the CDR3 reads CASSKVSRGYEQYV. CDR3 bases: TGTGCCAGCAGCAAAGTGAGTAGAGGGTACGAGCAGTACGTC.

This rearrangement joins TRBV7-2 to TRBJ1-2; TRBD1 matches 10 bases. V lost 5 bases, J lost 4 bases, and 4 bases stayed unmatched. The CDR3 has 14 amino acids. In germline, CDR1 is SGHTA, CDR2 FQGNSA. The DNA for the CDR3 is TGTGCCAGCAGCCCAGGGACAGGGGCCTATGGCTACACCTTC. Its translation is CASSPGTGAYGYTF.

The gene calls are TRBV6-5 and TRBJ2-1, with TRBD2 identical over 13 bases. The V and J ends lost 5 bases and 5 bases, in that order; junction bases with no gene match: 3. CDR1 and CDR2 from the germline V gene are MNHEY and SVGAGI. The CDR3 sequence is 15 residues long. CDR3 in DNA: TGTGCCAGCAGTACCGGACTAGCGGGGGACAATGAGCAGTTCTTC. Translated, it gives CASSTGLAGDNEQFF.

The chain uses TRBV11-3 and TRBJ2-7; perhaps TRBD1 as D (6 bases). V was trimmed by 5 bases and J by 4 bases, leaving 18 bases between them. Germline values: CDR1 SGHNT, CDR2 YENEEA. This CDR3 spans 15 amino acids. As DNA, the CDR3 is TGTGCCAGCAGCCAGGGGAGCTCAAAGCGGTACGAGCAGTACGTC. As protein: CASSQGSSKRYEQYV.

This clone came up a few times. Different DNA sequences within this sample yield the same CDR3. The genes are TRBV4-1 and TRBJ1-1, with 8 bases that match TRBD1. CDR3 length: 14 amino acids. With 6 bases clipped from V and 2 bases from J, the junction kept 5 bases outside the gene matches. From germline, CDR1 is MGHRA and CDR2 YSYEKL. As DNA, the CDR3 is TGCGCCAGCAGTTTAGGACAGGGAAACACTGAAGCTTTCTTT. Residues: CASSLGQGNTEAFF.

The gene calls are TRBV11-3 and TRBJ1-1; possible D gene TRBD1, 5 bases. Germline V gene lookup returns CDR1 SGHNT and CDR2 YENEEA. The CDR3 runs 16 residues. With 7 bases removed from V and 7 bases from J, the gap between germline ends came to 25 bases. The CDR3 region has the DNA TGTGCCAGCACCCACCGGGGGGTTATCCGGGCGGGTGAAGCTTTCTTT. Translating gives CASTHRGVIRAGEAFF.

The chain couples TRBV5-1 to TRBJ2-5; maybe TRBD2 (6 bases). From germline, CDR1 is SGHRS and CDR2 YFSETQ. With 3 bases removed from V and 5 bases from J, the gap between germline ends came to 14 bases. CDR3 size: 14 residues. The CDR3 here is CASSSPDGRETQYF. Here the CDR3 DNA reads TGCGCCAGCAGCTCCCCCGATGGGAGGGAGACCCAGTACTTC.

This chain connects TRBV14 to TRBJ1-4; 8 bases fit TRBD1. CDR1 and CDR2 (germline): SGHDN, FVKESK. V trimming: 2 bases; J trimming: 8 bases; junction bases outside the gene matches: 4. The CDR3 is made up of 14 amino acids. CDR3 bases: TGTGCCAGCAGCCAAACAGGGGGACAGGAAAAACTGTTTTTT. It encodes CASSQTGGQEKLFF.

This rearrangement joins TRBV11-2 to TRBJ2-7; unclear D gene. The germline V and J ends were trimmed by 1 base and 4 bases, with 5 bases remaining between them. The CDR3 is made up of 12 amino acids. CDR1 and CDR2 from the germline V gene are SGHAT and FQNNGV. CDR3 sequence reads: CASSLAGYEQYV. CDR3 nucleotides: TGTGCCAGCAGCTTAGCCGGGTACGAGCAGTACGTC.

In its sample, this clone was seen once. Other DNA sequences from this sample encode an identical CDR3 as well. V usage is TRBV7-8 and J usage is TRBJ2-6, with D tentatively TRBD1 (5 bases). CDR1 is SGHVS and CDR2 is FQNEAQ in the germline V gene. CDR3 size: 15 residues. V dropped 5 bases and J dropped 3 bases, with 11 bases sitting between them. CDR3 sequence: CASSKRGDGANVLTF. The DNA for the CDR3 is TGTGCCAGCAGCAAAAGGGGTGATGGGGCCAACGTCCTGACTTTC.

This sequence joins TRBV19 and TRBJ2-3, with a possible D match to TRBD2 (6 bases). Germline loops: CDR1 LNHDA, CDR2 SQIVND (reference sequence). Trimming took 2 bases from V and 5 from J, leaving 8 bases between them. The CDR3 loop spans 13 amino acids. The CDR3 DNA is TGTGCCAGTAGTATAAACGGGGGAGATACGCAGTATTTT. Protein product: CASSINGGDTQYF.

The chain carries TRBV4-3 and TRBJ1-6; 7 bases are shared with TRBD1. This CDR3 is 16 amino acids long. Germline V gene sequence: CDR1 LGHNA, CDR2 YSLEER. J gave up 7 bases and V 3 bases, and 9 bases lay outside the gene matches. CDR3 in amino acids: CASSHLPGQINSPLHF. The CDR3 DNA is TGCGCCAGCAGCCACCTGCCGGGACAGATAAATTCACCCCTCCACTTT.

The rearrangement uses TRBV4-3 and TRBJ2-1; D unclear. Germline V gene data show CDR1 as LGHNA and CDR2 as YSLEER. The V gene lost 1 base and the J gene lost 6 bases, with 7 bases spanning the gap. CDR3 size: 13 residues. The CDR3 is CASSQGTGNEQFF. Written as DNA, the CDR3 is TGCGCCAGCAGCCAAGGAACCGGCAATGAGCAGTTCTTC.

V is TRBV12-5 and J is TRBJ2-3; possibly TRBD1 for D (6 bases). V dropped 4 bases and J dropped 3 bases, with 17 bases sitting between them. CDR3 size: 16 residues. CDR1 is LGHNT and CDR2 is FRNRAP in the germline V gene. The CDR3 sequence is CASGSDRIPLTDTQYF. DNA of the CDR3: TGTGCTAGTGGTTCGGACAGAATCCCCCTTACAGATACGCAGTATTTT.

Turning to this clone: The junction does not match germline at one end; this may be a read error. The J gene is TRBJ2-3, the V gene TRBV7-9; D unresolved. Germline loops: CDR1 SEHNR, CDR2 FQNEAQ (reference sequence). The CDR3 is 19 amino acids. CDR3: CSSSTYRPHRVLSTDTQYF. CDR3 in DNA: TGTTCCAGCAGCACCTACAGACCGCATAGAGTTCTTTCCACAGATACGCAGTATTTT.

By its share, this clone is medium-sized (0.01 to 0.1%). Additional DNA sequences in this sample encode the identical CDR3. J is TRBJ1-1 and V is TRBV6-5; D remains unclear. The CDR3 extends over 12 amino acids. Trimming left V 6 bases short and J 0 bases short, with 5 bases between. CDR1 and CDR2 (germline): MNHEY, SVGAGI. This CDR3 is CASSTMNTEAFF. The CDR3 nucleotides are TGTGCCAGCAGCACAATGAACACTGAAGCTTTCTTT.

The table lists this clone with a few counts. V gene TRBV14 combines with J gene TRBJ1-4; no firm D call. In germline, CDR1 is SGHDN, CDR2 FVKESK. CDR3 length: 15 residues. V lost 4 bases and J 3 bases, leaving 12 bases between the germline ends. DNA of the CDR3: TGTGCCAGCAGCCGATTCGCGGGCCCTAATGAAAAACTGTTTTTT. Translated: CASSRFAGPNEKLFF. Variable domain in full (rest from reference TRBV14 and TRBJ1-4): EAGVTQFPSHSVIEKGQTVTLRCDPISGHDNLYWYRRVMGKEIKFLLHFVKESKQDESGMPNNRFLAERTGGTYSTLKVQPAELEDSGVYFCASSRFAGPNEKLFFGSGTQLSVL.

The chain employs TRBV4-2 and TRBJ2-1; possible D gene TRBD2, 6 bases. Trimming removed 1 base from V and 10 bases from J, with 17 bases in between. This CDR3 is 15 amino acids long. Germline loops: CDR1 LGHNA, CDR2 YNFKEQ. The CDR3 nucleotides are TGTGCCAGCAGCCAAGTAGGGCGGGACCTCGGGGAGCAGTTCTTC. Protein product: CASSQVGRDLGEQFF.

The chain combines TRBV10-3 with TRBJ1-1; D is unresolved. Trimming stripped 6 bases from V and 0 bases from J, with 14 bases between. CDR1 is ENHRY and CDR2 is SYGVKD in the germline V gene. This CDR3 contains 15 residues. The CDR3 bases are TGTGCCATCAGACCGACGGACGGGATGAACACTGAAGCTTTCTTT. Protein product: CAIRPTDGMNTEAFF.

This clone was found a few times. The rearrangement links TRBV6-6 to TRBJ2-7; D remains unclear. V lost 5 bases and J lost 4, with 6 bases in between. This CDR3 region has 11 residues. The germline V gene encodes CDR1 MNHNY and CDR2 SVGAGI (reference sequence). The CDR3 coding sequence is TGTGCCAGCAGTCCTATGTACGAGCAGTACTTC. It translates to CASSPMYEQYF.

This chain connects TRBV2 to TRBJ1-3; TRBD1 aligns across 7 bases. CDR3 length: 14 amino acids. Trimming took 7 bases from V and 2 from J; bases not matched to a gene: 5. The V gene's germline CDR1 is SNHLY and CDR2 FYNNEI. The CDR3 loop reads CASTSQGAGNTIYF. The CDR3 coding sequence is TGTGCCAGCACATCGCAGGGGGCTGGAAACACCATATATTTT.